The next 29 T cell receptor beta chains were all read from a single sample in a study of cytomegalovirus exposure and HLA in healthy donors. PCR was performed using 60 Vbeta and 13 Jbeta primers. Sequencing used immunoSEQ multiplex PCR; TCRdb keeps in-frame clones, though not all of them. The sample includes about 200,000 clones, around 80% of them seen just once. The sequenced sample was PBMCs. Receptor source: a man aged 45-65 years in good health and CMV-seronegative.

V usage is TRBV21-1 and J usage is TRBJ1-2; the table's TRBD1 call for D was not verified on the DNA. TRBV21-1 constitutes a pseudogene. The CDR3 is 15 residues long. CDR3 bases: TGTGCCAGCAGCCGACGAAGACAAGCTAACTATGGCTACACCTTC. This gives the protein CASSRRRQANYGYTF.

The V gene is TRBV9, the J gene TRBJ1-1, with 7 nucleotides matching TRBD1. Germline CDR1 SGDLS, CDR2 YYNGEE. This CDR3 is built from 13 residues. V lost 0 bases and J lost 7; bases outside the gene matches: 3. CDR3 residues: CASSVGDRNEAFF. The CDR3 DNA follows: TGTGCCAGCAGCGTAGGGGACAGAAATGAAGCTTTCTTT.

The chain recombines TRBV5-1 with TRBJ2-3, with 9 bases matching TRBD2. Unmatched junction bases numbered 5, after V lost 7 bases and J lost 2 bases. This CDR3 comprises 14 residues. Germline CDR1 is SGHRS and CDR2 is YFSETQ. This CDR3 is CASQTSGHTDTQYF. As DNA, the CDR3 is TGCGCCAGCCAGACTAGCGGCCACACAGATACGCAGTATTTT.

V usage is TRBV2 and J usage is TRBJ2-7, with 7 bases identical to TRBD1. Per germline, CDR1 SNHLY and CDR2 FYNNEI. The V gene end was trimmed by 10 bases and the J gene end by 2 bases; junction bases not matched to a gene: 8. This CDR3 spans 13 amino acids. The chain's CDR3 is CATEQGTTYEQYF. DNA of the CDR3: TGTGCCACAGAACAGGGGACAACCTACGAGCAGTACTTC. Together with reference TRBV2 and TRBJ2-7, the CDR3 gives the full variable domain: EPEVTQTPSHQVTQMGQEVILRCVPISNHLYFYWYRQILGQKVEFLVSFYNNEISEKSEIFDDQFSVERPDGSNFTLKIRSTKLEDSAMYFCATEQGTTYEQYFGPGTRLTVT.

The chain links TRBV29-1 to TRBJ2-1, with 12 bases fitting TRBD2. The CDR3 has 14 amino acids. CDR1 and CDR2 from the germline V gene are SQVTM and ANQGSEA. V trimming: 6 bases; J trimming: 7 bases; junction bases outside the gene matches: 7. DNA for the CDR3: TGCAGCGTGGGGAAGACTAGCGGGAGTAATGAGCAGTTCTTC. Its protein product is CSVGKTSGSNEQFF.

This clone came up a few times. The chain carries TRBV6-5 and TRBJ2-2; TRBD1 matches at 8 bases. V shed 6 bases and J 6 bases; nucleotides not matched to a gene: 3. The CDR3 covers 13 residues. Germline assignment: CDR1 MNHEY and CDR2 SVGAGI. The CDR3 DNA reads as TGTGCCAGCAGAATCAGGGGGCCCGGGGAGCTGTTTTTT. Protein: CASRIRGPGELFF.

About this clone: Within the sample, other DNA sequences also encode this same CDR3. The chain employs TRBV20-1 and TRBJ2-3; D not certain. CDR1 is DFQATT, CDR2 SNEGSKA, per germline (reference sequence). V lost 4 bases, J lost 1 base, and 3 bases lay in between. This CDR3 is built from 11 residues. The CDR3 coding sequence is TGCAGTGCTACCGGCACAGATACGCAGTATTTT. It codes for CSATGTDTQYF.

V and J are TRBV14 and TRBJ2-7, with D maybe TRBD2 (5 bases). CDR1 and CDR2 (germline): SGHDN, FVKESK. This CDR3 spans 14 amino acids. V dropped 2 bases and J dropped 4 bases, with 12 bases sitting between them. Here the CDR3 reads CASSQLLAPYEQYF. Written as DNA, the CDR3 is TGTGCCAGCAGCCAACTCCTAGCCCCGTACGAGCAGTACTTC. Drawing the rest from reference TRBV14 and TRBJ2-7, the complete variable domain is EAGVTQFPSHSVIEKGQTVTLRCDPISGHDNLYWYRRVMGKEIKFLLHFVKESKQDESGMPNNRFLAERTGGTYSTLKVQPAELEDSGVYFCASSQLLAPYEQYFGPGTRLTVT.

This clone was detected once. The V and J genes are TRBV7-9 and TRBJ1-2; D possibly corresponds to TRBD1 (6 bases). V lost 10 bases and J lost 2, with 14 bases in between. CDR3 length equals 13 residues. From germline, CDR1 is SEHNR and CDR2 FQNEAQ (reference sequence). CDR3 coding DNA: TGTGCCACAGACGGACAGCGGAACTATGGCTACACCTTC. As protein: CATDGQRNYGYTF.

The chain joins TRBV10-3 to TRBJ2-7; D perhaps matches TRBD2 (6 bases). The CDR3 is 12 residues long. The germline V and J ends were trimmed by 7 bases and 4 bases, with 11 bases remaining between them. Germline values: CDR1 ENHRY, CDR2 SYGVKD. The CDR3 loop reads CAIKAGGYEQYF. CDR3 nucleotide sequence: TGTGCCATCAAAGCGGGCGGTTACGAGCAGTACTTC.

The chain uses TRBV6-5 and TRBJ2-5; TRBD2 agrees at 7 bases. V trimming: 5 bases; J trimming: 5 bases; junction bases outside the gene matches: 8. This CDR3 region has 14 residues. CDR1 MNHEY and CDR2 SVGAGI come from the germline V gene. This CDR3 reads CASSSGTSWETQYF. CDR3 DNA sequence: TGTGCCAGCAGTAGCGGGACTTCCTGGGAGACCCAGTACTTC.

About this clone: Other DNA sequences in this specimen translate into the identical CDR3. V is TRBV5-1 and J is TRBJ1-1; D unresolved. The germline V and J ends were trimmed by 0 bases and 2 bases, with 8 bases remaining between them. The CDR3 is 14 residues long. Germline CDR1 SGHRS, CDR2 YFSETQ. In DNA, the CDR3 is TGCGCCAGCAGCTTGGCACCAGGTAACACTGAAGCTTTCTTT. This gives the protein CASSLAPGNTEAFF.

This clone was seen only a few times. V is TRBV10-3 and J is TRBJ2-1, with 15 bases lining up with TRBD2. CDR3 length: 15 amino acids. The germline V gene encodes CDR1 ENHRY and CDR2 SYGVKD. Unmatched junction bases numbered 1, after V lost 3 bases and J lost 7 bases. The CDR3 region is CAISDGLAGGNEQFF. The CDR3 region has the DNA TGTGCCATCAGTGACGGACTAGCGGGAGGGAATGAGCAGTTCTTC.

The V gene is TRBV11-1, the J gene TRBJ2-3; TRBD2 agrees at 7 bases. Germline V lookup: CDR1 SGHAT, CDR2 FQDESV (reference sequence). The CDR3 contains 14 residues. V lost 3 bases, J lost 4 bases, and 4 bases stayed unmatched. CDR3 loop: CASSFTGRPDTQYF. The CDR3 DNA is TGTGCCAGCAGCTTTACCGGGAGGCCAGATACGCAGTATTTT.

The gene calls are TRBV11-2 and TRBJ2-7; maybe TRBD2 (6 bases). Germline CDR1 is SGHAT and CDR2 is FQNNGV. V lost 3 bases and J lost 0, with 9 bases in between. CDR3 length: 14 amino acids. In DNA, the CDR3 is TGTGCCAGCAGCTTGGCGCGGGGCTCCTACGAGCAGTACTTC. This translates into CASSLARGSYEQYF.

This clone occurred a few times. CDR3 nucleotides: TGTGCCAGCAGCTTAGAACTGAGGTTCGGGGAGCTGTTTTTT. The encoded protein is CASSLELRFGELFF. The J gene is TRBJ2-2, the V gene TRBV11-2; D ambiguous. Trimming removed 0 bases at V and 7 bases at J, with 9 bases between. CDR1 and CDR2 from the germline V gene are SGHAT and FQNNGV. The CDR3 sequence is 14 residues long.

This clone was observed a handful of times. The V call is TRBV6-1, the J call TRBJ2-3; TRBD2 agrees at 12 bases. Looked up from germline, CDR1 is MNHNS and CDR2 is SASEGT. The CDR3 runs to 15 residues. Trimming took 1 base from V and 6 from J; bases not matched to a gene: 2. The CDR3 nucleotides read TGTGCCAGCAGTGAAGGGACTAGCGGGGATGATACGCAGTATTTT. This gives the protein CASSEGTSGDDTQYF.

The chain links TRBV27 to TRBJ2-5; TRBD2 matches 10 bases. The CDR3 spans 15 residues. The germline V gene has CDR1 MNHEY and CDR2 SMNVEV (reference sequence). With 4 bases clipped from V and 4 bases from J, the junction kept 6 bases outside the gene matches. The CDR3 region is CASSYGLADGETQYF. The CDR3 DNA is TGTGCCAGCAGTTACGGACTAGCGGACGGAGAGACCCAGTACTTC.

The chain combines TRBV30 with TRBJ1-6; the D gene is possibly TRBD1 (5 bases). In germline, CDR1 is GTSNPN, CDR2 SVGIG (reference sequence). Between the trimmed V and J ends, which lost 4 bases and 0 bases, there was a span of 13 bases. The CDR3 extends over 16 amino acids. In DNA, the CDR3 is TGTGCCTGGACTCGACAGACGAGCTCCTATAATTCACCCCTCCACTTT. Translation: CAWTRQTSSYNSPLHF.

The V gene is TRBV11-2, the J gene TRBJ1-5; 8 bases align to TRBD1. From germline, CDR1 is SGHAT and CDR2 FQNNGV. The V segment lost 4 bases and the J segment 3 bases; nucleotides outside the gene matches: 2. The CDR3 extends over 14 amino acids. The CDR3 here is CASSSDRANQPQHF. CDR3 DNA sequence: TGTGCCAGCAGCTCGGACAGGGCCAATCAGCCCCAGCATTTT.

About this clone: Other DNA sequences in the same sample also yield this CDR3. This chain links TRBV5-1 with TRBJ2-1; the match to TRBD2 covers 12 bases. The V and J ends lost 4 bases and 6 bases, in that order; junction bases with no gene match: 5. The CDR3 covers 15 residues. Germline V gene lookup returns CDR1 SGHRS and CDR2 YFSETQ. CDR3 sequence reads: CASSQTSGRSNEQFF. As DNA, the CDR3 is TGCGCCAGCAGCCAGACTAGCGGGAGATCCAATGAGCAGTTCTTC.

This clone showed up just a few times. The chain uses TRBV5-1 and TRBJ1-1, with D perhaps TRBD1 (5 bases). Germline CDR1 and CDR2: SGHRS and YFSETQ. This CDR3 contains 15 residues. Trimming shortened V by 4 bases and J by 4 bases, and 17 bases separated the two germline ends. The CDR3 coding sequence is TGCGCCAGCAGCCCAGGCGGGGGAGTGGGCACTGAAGCTTTCTTT. Translation gives CASSPGGGVGTEAFF.

V gene TRBV2 combines with J gene TRBJ1-2; 9 positions agree with TRBD1. Trimming took 5 bases from V and 1 from J; bases not matched to a gene: 5. Germline V gene lookup returns CDR1 SNHLY and CDR2 FYNNEI. This CDR3 has 15 amino acids. CDR3 DNA: TGTGCCAGCAGTCAGGACAGGGGAAGTAACTATGGCTACACCTTC. Translating it yields CASSQDRGSNYGYTF.

The chain combines TRBV6-6 with TRBJ2-2, with 12 bases lining up with TRBD2. Germline V lookup: CDR1 MNHNY, CDR2 SVGAGI (reference sequence). The junction had 6 bases not matched to a gene; V was cut back by 6 bases and J by 7 bases. The CDR3 covers 15 residues. CDR3 in amino acids: CASRRLAGVDGELFF. The CDR3 nucleotides are TGTGCCAGCAGGAGACTAGCGGGAGTGGACGGGGAGCTGTTTTTT.

The rearrangement links TRBV27 to TRBJ2-5; TRBD1 aligns across 7 bases. CDR1 MNHEY and CDR2 SMNVEV come from the germline V gene (reference sequence). Germline trimming cut 3 bases from V and 0 bases from J; bases unmatched to any gene: 7. This CDR3 spans 16 amino acids. The CDR3 is CASSFRAGGYQETQYF. The CDR3 nucleotides read TGTGCCAGCAGTTTTCGGGCAGGGGGTTACCAAGAGACCCAGTACTTC.

The chain is built from TRBV28 and TRBJ2-7; D is undetermined. Trimming stripped 5 bases from V and 4 bases from J, with 9 bases between. This CDR3 region has 12 residues. The germline gives CDR1 MDHEN, CDR2 SYDVKM. CDR3 amino acids: CASSTLQYEQYF. The CDR3 DNA reads TGTGCCAGCAGTACCCTACAGTACGAGCAGTACTTC.

This chain connects TRBV28 to TRBJ2-7, with a tentative D call TRBD1 (5 bases). The CDR3 is made up of 15 amino acids. The V gene lost 7 bases and the J gene lost 4 bases, with 20 bases spanning the gap. The V gene's germline CDR1 is MDHEN and CDR2 SYDVKM. The CDR3 protein is CASTILRARVYEQYF. The CDR3, as DNA: TGTGCCAGCACCATCTTAAGGGCCAGGGTTTACGAGCAGTACTTC.

The V call is TRBV5-1, the J call TRBJ2-2; a weak D match, TRBD2 (5 bases). Per germline, CDR1 SGHRS and CDR2 YFSETQ. V lost 4 bases to trimming and J lost 2 bases, with 15 bases between them. CDR3 length: 16 amino acids. The CDR3 reads CASSNTTGINTGELFF. The CDR3 DNA follows: TGCGCCAGCAGCAATACGACGGGGATCAACACCGGGGAGCTGTTTTTT.

This sequence joins TRBV6-1 and TRBJ1-1, with 8 bases identical to TRBD1. Germline assignment: CDR1 MNHNS and CDR2 SASEGT. Trimming at V came to 7 bases and at J to 1 base, leaving 5 bases not matched to a gene. This CDR3 is 14 amino acids long. CDR3 region: CASNGDRGNTEAFF. CDR3 DNA: TGTGCCAGCAACGGCGACAGGGGGAACACTGAAGCTTTCTTT.